A selection of T cell receptor beta chains follows, all from one sample in a study of T-cell reconstitution after alpha-beta-depleted transplantation in children. TCRdb used MiXCR to reprocess the PCR reads, holding one entry per CDR3 protein. The sample includes 640,000 or so distinct CDR3 sequences, roughly 15% of them seen just once. The material was PBMCs from the stem cell graft donor, obtained from the stem cell graft. These receptors were obtained from a human donor who donated a stem cell graft to a child with acute myeloid leukemia. Both conserved end residues are trimmed from each CDR3. The order of the fields is V gene, D gene, J gene, clone size, CDR3 protein. D genes are given only for firm matches. Size tells how often a clone was seen (once, few, many) or the class of an expanded clone, and some rows leave it out.

>TRBV12-3/TRBV12-4|TRBD1|TRBJ2-7|many
ASSPQGAGYEQY
>TRBV7-9|.|TRBJ2-3|few
ASSRRVDTQY
>TRBV4-1|.|TRBJ1-1|.
ASSQVTVNTEAF
>TRBV6-2/TRBV6-3|.|TRBJ2-2|few
ASSYRNRGELF
>TRBV6-1|.|TRBJ1-3|many
ASRGLGSGNTIY
>TRBV20-1|TRBD1|TRBJ1-1|few
SAPPGNRGWNTEAF
>TRBV20-1|TRBD2|TRBJ2-1|.
SAFGPGGQDSYNEQF
>TRBV20-1|.|TRBJ2-1|many
SASLGGYNEQF
>TRBV12-3/TRBV12-4|TRBD1|TRBJ2-3|many
ASSTNRGADTQY
>TRBV15|TRBD1|TRBJ1-6|.
ATSRDLGGGGRPN
>TRBV4-3|TRBD2|TRBJ2-1|many
ASSQDWWRGSSYNEQF
>TRBV25-1|.|TRBJ2-3|many
ASSAGGGTDTQY
>TRBV20-1|.|TRBJ2-5|many
SAPTSGAETQY
>TRBV15|.|TRBJ1-5|.
ATSRETYQPQH
>TRBV6-2/TRBV6-3|.|TRBJ1-5|few
ASSYTRRTDQPQH
>TRBV10-3|TRBD1|TRBJ2-6|few
AISPGQGAALTGANVLT
>TRBV12-3/TRBV12-4|.|TRBJ1-3|many
ASRNQQGIGNTIY
>TRBV20-1|.|TRBJ2-1|many
SAQDSPSYNEQF
>TRBV7-9|TRBD1|TRBJ2-2|.
ASSSGTGPLMF
>TRBV20-1|TRBD1|TRBJ1-5|many
SLDYTGTGVRSNQPQH